The source of this T cell receptor (beta chain) is a study of graft-versus-host responses after intestinal transplantation. Turning to the study itself: Each patient got anti-thymocyte globulin induction, then tacrolimus and steroids for around three years.

The data were produced by immunoSEQ multiplex PCR, yet TCRdb's version contains in-frame clones alone and is incomplete. The sample gives over 45,000 clones, roughly 90% of which show up once; approximately 1.5% is in the top ten. The sequencing here drew on PBMCs, taken 26 days after transplant. This receptor was obtained from a human patient who received an intestinal transplant, so some T cells may come from the graft donor.

CDR3 nucleotides: TGCGCCAGCAGCTCGTCTTCCGGGTCGTACAATGAGCAGTTCTTC. Protein sequence: CASSSSSGSYNEQFF. The chain employs TRBV5-1 and TRBJ2-1, with unresolved D. The CDR3 loop spans 15 amino acids. Trimming removed 3 bases at V and 4 bases at J, with 14 bases between. Germline loops: CDR1 SGHRS, CDR2 YFSETQ.